This T cell receptor (beta chain) was observed in a study of post-analysis software for immune sequencing data (dated by TCRdb to about 2015). With regard to the full study: The recorded disease courses included relapsing-remitting, secondary progressive and progressive-relapsing multiple sclerosis, and some patients had no subtype annotation. The patient repertoires were set against under 12 previously published healthy control repertoires from donors whose ages ranged from roughly 6 to 27 years. A subset of samples was prepared in parallel using single-end sample barcoding, then pooled and co-amplified after Illumina adapter ligation. Summary of the overall study and its limitations: Direct clustering with F measure revealed strong co-clustering of samples prepared in the same batch, which led to a batch-effect correction. Significantly higher frequencies in patients than in controls were found for several TRBV segments, including TRBV5-6, TRBV5-1 and TRBV20-1. The control group was slightly older than the multiple sclerosis patient group. Multiple sclerosis patients had significantly lower normalized Chao1 diversity than controls, a result that suggests substantial peripheral T-cell clonal expansion.

To demonstrate the VDJtools post-analysis software, the study profiled TCR beta repertoires from the peripheral blood of around 13 young patients with multiple sclerosis. The multiple sclerosis patients were children and adolescents ranging in age from roughly 6 to 15 years. On this clonotype: Its antigen remains undetermined. The record has no base qualities; no much larger clone is one base away.

Libraries were prepared through PCR. Sequenced on an Illumina HiSeq 2500. To reduce PCR and sequencing biases, unique molecular identifiers were incorporated into the TCR beta cDNA libraries. Roughly 500,000 cDNA molecules were obtained per 1 to 10 million input T cells, so each molecule approximated one T cell. Patient libraries were prepared and sequenced with the same protocol used for the earlier healthy control dataset. Samples belonging to the same batch were prepared together, multiplexed and sequenced on a shared HiSeq lane. The source study handled its data this way. MIGEC was used to process the raw barcoded reads, and molecular identifier groups with only a single read were discarded before consensus assembly and CDR3 extraction. VDJtools was used for post-analysis of the clonotype tables, with diversity normalized by down-sampling every dataset to the smallest sample size. Repertoire overlap clustering matched CDR3 amino acid but not nucleotide sequences to correct batch-related cross-sample contamination. Clones were called with MiXCR by TCRdb after fastp trimmed the public reads at Q25, and only in-frame beta chains were retained. Merged by CDR3 protein, the rows form single entries marked with the most common genes and DNA. The authors' filters were not applied to this entry. This sample holds hundreds of thousands of distinct CDR3 sequences; 55% to 60% were observed only once. Clones ranked in the top ten supply around 10% of the sample.

The CDR3 holds 16 amino acids from the cysteine to the phenylalanine. The DNA shown is the 48-base CDR3, in frame from base 1. Germline trimming: 6 bases from V, 2 bases from J; junction bases outside gene matches: 7. Sequencing was carried out using blood. Recombination connected TRBV12-3 or TRBV12-4 to TRBJ2-1, and TRBD1 aligns with 10 junction nucleotides. This sequence originates from a girl aged 2-15 years with multiple sclerosis. The CDR3: CASSQRQGAAYNEQFF. The sequence in DNA is TGTGCCAGCAGCCAGAGACAGGGGGCTGCCTACAATGAGCAGTTCTTC.